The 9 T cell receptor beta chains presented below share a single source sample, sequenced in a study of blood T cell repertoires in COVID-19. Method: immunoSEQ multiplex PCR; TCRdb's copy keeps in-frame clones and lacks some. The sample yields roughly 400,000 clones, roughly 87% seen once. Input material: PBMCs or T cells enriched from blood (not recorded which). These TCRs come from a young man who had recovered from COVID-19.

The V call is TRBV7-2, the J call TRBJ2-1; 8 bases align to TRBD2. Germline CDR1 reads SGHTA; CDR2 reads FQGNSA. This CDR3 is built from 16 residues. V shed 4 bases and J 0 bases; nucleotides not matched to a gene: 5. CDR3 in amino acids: CASSSFSGTSYNEQFF. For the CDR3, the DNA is TGTGCCAGCAGCTCCTTTAGCGGGACCTCCTACAATGAGCAGTTCTTC.

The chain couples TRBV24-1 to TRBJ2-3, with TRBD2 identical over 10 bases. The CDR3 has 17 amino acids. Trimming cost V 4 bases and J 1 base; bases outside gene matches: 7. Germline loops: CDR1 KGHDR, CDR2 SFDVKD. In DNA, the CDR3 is TGTGCCACCAGTGACCCCGGACTAGCGGATGGCACAGATACGCAGTATTTT. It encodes CATSDPGLADGTDTQYF.

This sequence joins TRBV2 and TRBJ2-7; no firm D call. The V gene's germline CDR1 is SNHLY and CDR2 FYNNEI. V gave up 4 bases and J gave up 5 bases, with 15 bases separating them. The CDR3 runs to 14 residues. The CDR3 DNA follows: TGTGCCAGCAGTGTGGTACCCCTCGGAGACGAGCAGTACTTC. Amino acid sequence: CASSVVPLGDEQYF.

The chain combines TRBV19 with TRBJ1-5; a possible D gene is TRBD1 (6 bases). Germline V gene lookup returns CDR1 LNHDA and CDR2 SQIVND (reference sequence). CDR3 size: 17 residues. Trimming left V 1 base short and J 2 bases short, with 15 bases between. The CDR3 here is CASSIALDHRGNQPQHF. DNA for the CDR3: TGTGCCAGTAGTATAGCCCTCGACCACAGGGGCAATCAGCCCCAGCATTTT.

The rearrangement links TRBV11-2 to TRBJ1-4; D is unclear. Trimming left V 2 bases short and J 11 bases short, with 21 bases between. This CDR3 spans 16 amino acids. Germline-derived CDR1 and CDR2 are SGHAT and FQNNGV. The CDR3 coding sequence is TGTGCCAGCAGCTTATTCGGTTCGCCAGAGACGCGGAAACTGTTTTTT. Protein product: CASSLFGSPETRKLFF.

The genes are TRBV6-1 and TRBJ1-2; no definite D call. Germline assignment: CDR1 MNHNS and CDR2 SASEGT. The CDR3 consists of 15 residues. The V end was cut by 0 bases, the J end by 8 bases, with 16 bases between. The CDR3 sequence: CASSEAVFGRAGYTF. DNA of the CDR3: TGTGCCAGCAGTGAAGCTGTTTTTGGTCGTGCGGGCTACACCTTC.

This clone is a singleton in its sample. In DNA form, the CDR3 reads TGTGCCATCAGTGAGGATGACAGGGGCAATTACTACAATGAGCAGTTCTTC. Translation: CAISEDDRGNYYNEQFF. The gene calls are TRBV10-3 and TRBJ2-1, with 8 bases identical to TRBD1. V lost 2 bases, J lost 3 bases, and 9 bases stayed unmatched. Germline CDR1 reads ENHRY; CDR2 reads SYGVKD. The CDR3 consists of 17 residues.

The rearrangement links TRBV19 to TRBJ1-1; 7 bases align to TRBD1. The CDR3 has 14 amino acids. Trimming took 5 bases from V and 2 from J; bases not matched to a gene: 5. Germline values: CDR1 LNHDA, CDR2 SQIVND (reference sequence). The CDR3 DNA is TGTGCCAGTAGTGTGGGACAGCTTAACACTGAAGCTTTCTTT. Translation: CASSVGQLNTEAFF.

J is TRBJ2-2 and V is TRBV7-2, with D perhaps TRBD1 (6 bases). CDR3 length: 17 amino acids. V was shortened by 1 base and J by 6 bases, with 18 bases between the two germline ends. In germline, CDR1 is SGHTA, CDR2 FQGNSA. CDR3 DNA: TGTGCCAGCAGCTTAGTCTACAGGGTGAAGGACGCCGGGGAGCTGTTTTTT. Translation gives CASSLVYRVKDAGELFF.